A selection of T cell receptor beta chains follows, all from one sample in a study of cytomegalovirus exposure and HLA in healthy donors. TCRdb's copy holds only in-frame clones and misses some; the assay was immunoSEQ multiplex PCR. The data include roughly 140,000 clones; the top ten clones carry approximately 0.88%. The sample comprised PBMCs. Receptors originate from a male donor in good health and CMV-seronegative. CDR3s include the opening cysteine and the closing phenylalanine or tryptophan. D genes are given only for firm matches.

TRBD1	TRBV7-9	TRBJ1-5	CASSPEGTGHNQPQHF	TGTGCCAGCAGCCCAGAGGGGACAGGCCACAATCAGCCCCAGCATTTT
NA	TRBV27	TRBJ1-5	CASSETQGLQPQHF	TGTGCCAGCAGCGAGACACAGGGTTTACAGCCCCAGCATTTT
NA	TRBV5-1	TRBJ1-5	CASSLNAGDQPQHF	TGCGCCAGCAGCTTGAACGCAGGGGATCAGCCCCAGCATTTT
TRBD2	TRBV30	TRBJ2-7	CAWSWGLADSYEQYF	TGTGCCTGGAGTTGGGGCCTAGCGGACTCCTACGAGCAGTACTTC
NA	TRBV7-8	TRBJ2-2	CASSLARGEGLAGELFF	TGTGCCAGCAGCTTAGCGAGGGGGGAGGGCCTCGCCGGGGAGCTGTTTTTT
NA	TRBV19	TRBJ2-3	CASSSKPGRGTDTQYF	TGTGCCAGTAGTTCCAAACCCGGCAGGGGCACAGATACGCAGTATTTT
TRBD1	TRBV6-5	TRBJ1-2	CASSYPGQGSYGYTF	TGTGCCAGCAGTTATCCGGGACAGGGGTCCTATGGCTACACCTTC
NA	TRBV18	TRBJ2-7	CASSPPPGYSYEQYF	TGTGCCAGCTCACCACCCCCCGGTTACTCCTACGAGCAGTACTTC
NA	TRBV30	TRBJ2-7	CAWSDGKVAYEQYF	TGTGCCTGGAGTGACGGGAAGGTAGCTTACGAGCAGTACTTC
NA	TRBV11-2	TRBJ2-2	CASIAYTGELFF	TGTGCCAGCATCGCGTACACCGGGGAGCTGTTTTTT
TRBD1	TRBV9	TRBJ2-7	CASSVTGLATYEQYF	TGTGCCAGCAGCGTGACAGGGCTAGCAACCTACGAGCAGTACTTC
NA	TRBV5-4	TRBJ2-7	CASSRDSYEQYF	TGTGCCAGCAGCCGAGACAGCTACGAGCAGTACTTC
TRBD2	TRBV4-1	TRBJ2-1	CASSPSAGVEQFF	TGCGCCAGCAGCCCGTCAGCGGGGGTGGAGCAGTTCTTC
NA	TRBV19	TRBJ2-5	CASSPSRKGRETQYF	TGTGCCAGTAGTCCATCCAGGAAAGGGAGAGAGACCCAGTACTTC
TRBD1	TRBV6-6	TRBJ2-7	CASTLPRGLSYEQYF	TGTGCCAGCACCCTTCCCAGGGGGCTGTCCTACGAGCAGTACTTC
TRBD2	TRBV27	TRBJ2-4	CASSSRLAGGQNIQYF	TGTGCCAGCAGTTCTCGACTAGCGGGGGGGCAGAACATTCAGTACTTC
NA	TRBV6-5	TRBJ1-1	CASSYKEGTEAFF	TGTGCCAGCAGTTACAAAGAGGGCACTGAAGCTTTCTTT
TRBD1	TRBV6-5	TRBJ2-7	CASSDRGLYEQYF	TGTGCCAGCAGCGACAGGGGGCTGTACGAGCAGTACTTC
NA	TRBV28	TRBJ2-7	CASSLSGQTYEQYF	TGTGCCAGCAGTTTAAGCGGCCAAACCTACGAGCAGTACTTC
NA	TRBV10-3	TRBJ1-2	CAISESRSPPYGYTF	TGTGCCATCAGTGAGTCGAGGTCGCCGCCCTATGGCTACACCTTC
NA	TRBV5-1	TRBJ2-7	CASSLWTENYEQYF	TGCGCCAGCAGCTTGTGGACAGAAAACTACGAGCAGTACTTC
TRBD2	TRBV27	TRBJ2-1	CASSSSGSRNEQFF	TGTGCCAGCAGTTCGAGCGGGAGTCGGAATGAGCAGTTCTTC
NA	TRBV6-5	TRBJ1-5	CASSLGQGKWPQHF	TGTGCCAGCAGTCTAGGCCAGGGAAAATGGCCCCAGCATTTT
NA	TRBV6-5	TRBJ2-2	CASSSRWDTGELFF	TGTGCCAGCAGTTCTAGGTGGGACACCGGGGAGCTGTTTTTT
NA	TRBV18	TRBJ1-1	CASSPTGQGRNTEAFF	TGTGCCAGCTCACCAACGGGGCAGGGGAGGAACACTGAAGCTTTCTTT
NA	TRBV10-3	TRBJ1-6	CATGQGSYNSPLHF	TGTGCCACCGGTCAGGGTTCCTATAATTCACCCCTCCACTTT
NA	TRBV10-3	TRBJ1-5	CASADSYSNQPQHF	TGTGCCAGTGCCGACAGTTATAGCAATCAGCCCCAGCATTTT
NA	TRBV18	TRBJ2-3	CASSPYMGGGTDTQYF	TGTGCCAGCTCACCATATATGGGCGGGGGCACAGATACGCAGTATTTT
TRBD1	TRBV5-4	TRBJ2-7	CASSYPRDSYEQYF	TGTGCCAGCAGCTACCCCAGGGACAGTTACGAGCAGTACTTC
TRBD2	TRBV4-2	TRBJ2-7	CASSQDRGRDYEQYF	TGTGCCAGCAGCCAAGATCGTGGGAGGGACTACGAGCAGTACTTC
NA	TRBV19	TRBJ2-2	CASSIGLSYTGELFF	TGTGCCAGTAGTATAGGCCTCAGTTACACCGGGGAGCTGTTTTTT
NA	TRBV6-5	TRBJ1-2	CASSPTGIRYGYTF	TGTGCCAGCAGCCCTACAGGGATTCGGTATGGCTACACCTTC
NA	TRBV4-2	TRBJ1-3	CASSQVTGPDTIYF	TGTGCCAGCAGCCAAGTTACAGGGCCGGACACCATATATTTT
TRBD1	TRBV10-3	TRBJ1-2	CAISKDRDYGYTF	TGTGCCATCAGTAAGGACAGGGACTATGGCTACACCTTC
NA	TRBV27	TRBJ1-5	CASSRWQTNQPQHF	TGTGCCAGCTCCAGGTGGCAAACCAATCAGCCCCAGCATTTT
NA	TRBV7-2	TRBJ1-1	CASSLVVFSGEVNTEAFF	TGTGCCAGCAGCTTAGTCGTGTTCTCGGGGGAGGTGAACACTGAAGCTTTCTTT
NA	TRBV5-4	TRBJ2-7	CASSHGQSDYEQYF	TGTGCCAGCAGCCATGGACAGTCCGACTACGAGCAGTACTTC
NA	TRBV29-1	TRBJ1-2	CSVEGQVANYGYTF	TGCAGCGTTGAAGGGCAGGTTGCGAACTATGGCTACACCTTC
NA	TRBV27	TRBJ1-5	CASSFVGGQPQHF	TGTGCCAGCAGTTTCGTCGGTGGTCAGCCCCAGCATTTT
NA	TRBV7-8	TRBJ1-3	CASSLAPHRGNTIYF	TGTGCCAGCAGCTTAGCGCCCCACAGGGGAAACACCATATATTTT
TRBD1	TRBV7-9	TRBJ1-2	CASSLGQGGYGYTF	TGTGCCAGCAGCTTAGGACAGGGAGGCTATGGCTACACCTTC
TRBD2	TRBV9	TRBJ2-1	CASGPGGLGHEQFF	TGTGCCAGCGGGCCGGGGGGTTTGGGCCATGAGCAGTTCTTC
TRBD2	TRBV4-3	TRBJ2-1	CASSQVSGGLNNGQFF	TGCGCCAGCAGCCAAGTCAGCGGGGGGCTAAACAATGGGCAGTTCTTC
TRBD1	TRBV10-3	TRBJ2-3	CAISTGVTGTDTQYF	TGTGCCATCAGTACAGGGGTTACCGGCACAGATACGCAGTATTTT
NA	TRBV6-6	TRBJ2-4	CASSYPRQLAKNIQYF	TGTGCCAGCAGTTACCCCAGACAGTTAGCCAAAAACATTCAGTACTTC
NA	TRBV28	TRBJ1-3	CASGSGDISGNTIYF	TGTGCCAGCGGTTCAGGCGATATATCTGGAAACACCATATATTTT
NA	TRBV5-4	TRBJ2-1	CASSFSGAGNEQFF	TGTGCCAGCAGCTTCTCAGGGGCCGGGAATGAGCAGTTCTTC
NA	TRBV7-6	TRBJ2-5	CASSLGRTAQETQYF	TGTGCCAGCAGCTTAGGCCGGACAGCCCAAGAGACCCAGTACTTC
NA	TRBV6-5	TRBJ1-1	CASSYLTATGNTEAFF	TGTGCCAGCAGTTACTTGACAGCCACTGGGAACACTGAAGCTTTCTTT
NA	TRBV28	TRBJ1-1	CASSLWSADGFYTEAFF	TGTGCCAGCAGTTTATGGTCAGCGGATGGGTTTTACACTGAAGCTTTCTTT
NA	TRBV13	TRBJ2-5	CASRGHEGETQYF	TGTGCCAGCAGGGGACACGAGGGCGAGACCCAGTACTTC
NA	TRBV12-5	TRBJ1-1	CASGAPPRGDTEAFF	TGTGCTAGTGGTGCTCCTCCTCGGGGGGATACTGAAGCTTTCTTT
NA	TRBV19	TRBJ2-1	CASSASQLERHEQFF	TGTGCCAGTAGTGCCTCTCAGTTGGAGCGGCATGAGCAGTTCTTC
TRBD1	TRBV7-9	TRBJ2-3	CASSLGQYTDTQYF	TGTGCCAGCAGCTTGGGACAGTACACAGATACGCAGTATTTT